One sample yielded the 14 T cell receptor beta chains listed below, sequenced in a study of T cell responses to AZD1222 COVID-19 vaccine. This table comes from immunoSEQ multiplex PCR, and its TCRdb copy is limited to in-frame clones, with some not included. The sample records roughly 96,000 clones, approximately 90% being singletons. The specimen comprised peripheral blood, sampled on day 0 of AZD1222 vaccination. Receptor source: an adult in good health.

This clone was seen only once. The genes are TRBV5-1 and TRBJ1-6, with TRBD1 matching 9 bases. Per the germline V gene, CDR1 is SGHRS and CDR2 is YFSETQ. Trimming at V came to 4 bases and at J to 5 bases, leaving 7 bases not matched to a gene. CDR3 length: 16 residues. The CDR3 spells CASSTTGGRDNSPLHF. The DNA for the CDR3 is TGCGCCAGCAGCACTACAGGGGGCCGAGATAATTCACCCCTCCACTTT.

The gene calls are TRBV13 and TRBJ2-7; D unclear. V was shortened by 4 bases and J by 0 bases, with 7 bases between the two germline ends. The CDR3 sequence is 13 residues long. Germline assignment: CDR1 PRHDT and CDR2 FYEKMQ (reference sequence). DNA of the CDR3: TGTGCCAGCAGCTGGCATGGCTCCTACGAGCAGTACTTC. It specifies CASSWHGSYEQYF. Combining the CDR3 with reference TRBV13 and TRBJ2-7 gives the whole variable domain AAGVIQSPRHLIKEKRETATLKCYPIPRHDTVYWYQQGPGQDPQFLISFYEKMQSDKGSIPDRFSAQQFSDYHSELNMSSLELGDSALYFCASSWHGSYEQYFGPGTRLTVT.

This chain connects TRBV30 to TRBJ1-2; D gene unclear. Germline CDR1 GTSNPN, CDR2 SVGIG (reference sequence). Trimming cost V 1 base and J 4 bases, with 10 bases left between them. There are 13 residues in the CDR3. The CDR3 reads CAWSALGAYGYTF. The CDR3 DNA sequence: TGTGCCTGGAGTGCACTAGGAGCCTATGGCTACACCTTC.

The chain combines TRBV11-2 with TRBJ2-7; possible D gene TRBD1, 6 bases. The CDR3 runs 13 residues. Germline values: CDR1 SGHAT, CDR2 FQNNGV. Between the trimmed V and J ends, which lost 4 bases and 7 bases, there was a span of 14 bases. The CDR3 coding sequence is TGTGCCAGCAGCTGGACGCAGGGGAGTGAGCAGTACTTC. It translates to CASSWTQGSEQYF.

CDR3 bases: TGTGCCAGCGCCACTAATTCCTACGAGCAGTACTTC. Protein sequence: CASATNSYEQYF. V and J are TRBV3-1 (or the pseudogene TRBV3-2) and TRBJ2-7; no reliable D call. The germline gives CDR1 LGHDT, CDR2 YNNKEL (reference sequence). CDR3 length: 12 residues. The V end lost 8 bases, the J end lost 1 base, and 9 bases lay between the germline ends.

The CDR3 DNA reads as TGTGCCAGCAGTTACTCTAATCTAGGCACTGAAGCTTTCTTT. It is translated as CASSYSNLGTEAFF. The chain joins TRBV6-6 to TRBJ1-1; D is uncertain. The CDR3 totals 14 residues. In germline, CDR1 is MNHNY, CDR2 SVGAGI (reference sequence). The ends were cut back, 0 bases at V and 4 bases at J, with 9 bases in the middle.

This chain joins TRBV5-1 and TRBJ2-3, with D possibly matching TRBD1 (6 bases). Trimming took 2 bases from V and 2 from J, leaving 9 bases between them. Germline assignment: CDR1 SGHRS and CDR2 YFSETQ. This CDR3 spans 14 amino acids. The CDR3 loop is CASSLQGDTDTQYF. CDR3 nucleotides: TGCGCCAGCAGCTTACAGGGAGACACAGATACGCAGTATTTT. Full variable domain (outside the CDR3, taken from reference TRBV5-1 and TRBJ2-3): KAGVTQTPRYLIKTRGQQVTLSCSPISGHRSVSWYQQTPGQGLQFLFEYFSETQRNKGNFPGRFSGRQFSNSRSEMNVSTLELGDSALYLCASSLQGDTDTQYFGPGTRLTVL.

The V call is TRBV5-1, the J call TRBJ2-7, with 7 bases lining up with TRBD2. Germline CDR1 SGHRS, CDR2 YFSETQ. The CDR3 has 14 amino acids. The junction had 3 bases not matched to a gene; V was cut back by 3 bases and J by 0 bases. The CDR3 DNA reads TGCGCCAGCAGCTGGGGGACTACCTCCTACGAGCAGTACTTC. Its protein is CASSWGTTSYEQYF.

A few counts support this clone. CDR3 nucleotide sequence: TGTGCCAGCAGCCAACAGGCGCCAAGTTCACCCCTCCACTTT. Translation: CASSQQAPSSPLHF. J is TRBJ1-6 and V is TRBV3-1 (or the pseudogene TRBV3-2); D remains ambiguous. CDR1 is LGHDT, CDR2 YNNKEL, per germline (reference sequence). V gave up 2 bases and J gave up 9 bases, with 11 bases separating them. The CDR3 spans 14 residues.

The J gene is TRBJ2-3, the V gene TRBV18; 9 bases fit TRBD2. The CDR3 has 16 residues. The V and J ends lost 0 bases and 4 bases, in that order; junction bases with no gene match: 5. Looked up from germline, CDR1 is KGHSH and CDR2 is LQKENI. The CDR3 loop is CASSPPGGGASDTQYF. CDR3 coding DNA: TGTGCCAGCTCACCACCGGGCGGGGGGGCGTCAGATACGCAGTATTTT.

The chain is built from TRBV11-2 and TRBJ2-7, with D possibly TRBD1 on 7 matching bases. This CDR3 is 16 amino acids long. Trimming shortened V by 4 bases and J by 3 bases, and 19 bases separated the two germline ends. The germline CDR1 and CDR2 sequences are SGHAT and FQNNGV. CDR3 protein: CASSSLQGRRLYEQYF. CDR3 sequence (DNA): TGTGCCAGCAGCTCCCTACAGGGGAGGAGGCTCTACGAGCAGTACTTC.

V is TRBV7-9 and J is TRBJ2-3; D may correspond to TRBD1 or TRBD2 (6 bases each). V was shortened by 5 bases and J by 5 bases, with 17 bases between the two germline ends. The CDR3 consists of 15 residues. Germline V gene data show CDR1 as SEHNR and CDR2 as FQNEAQ (reference sequence). The CDR3 nucleotides are TGTGCCAGCAGCCCCCCTCGGGGGCGAGGAGATACGCAGTATTTT. This gives the protein CASSPPRGRGDTQYF.

The chain couples TRBV7-2 to TRBJ2-5, with no clear D. V lost 1 base and J 3 bases, leaving 9 bases between the germline ends. Germline CDR1 reads SGHTA; CDR2 reads FQGNSA. There are 14 residues in the CDR3. CDR3 residues: CASSLEGLKETQYF. CDR3 DNA: TGTGCCAGCAGCTTAGAGGGATTGAAAGAGACCCAGTACTTC.

The V call is TRBV7-9, the J call TRBJ2-5; 12 nucleotides line up with TRBD1. The CDR3 length is 16 residues. The V and J ends lost 2 bases and 4 bases, in that order; junction bases with no gene match: 5. Looked up from germline, CDR1 is SEHNR and CDR2 is FQNEAQ (reference sequence). CDR3 sequence (DNA): TGTGCCAGCAGCTTATGGGGGACAGGGGGCGGAGAGACCCAGTACTTC. It specifies CASSLWGTGGGETQYF.